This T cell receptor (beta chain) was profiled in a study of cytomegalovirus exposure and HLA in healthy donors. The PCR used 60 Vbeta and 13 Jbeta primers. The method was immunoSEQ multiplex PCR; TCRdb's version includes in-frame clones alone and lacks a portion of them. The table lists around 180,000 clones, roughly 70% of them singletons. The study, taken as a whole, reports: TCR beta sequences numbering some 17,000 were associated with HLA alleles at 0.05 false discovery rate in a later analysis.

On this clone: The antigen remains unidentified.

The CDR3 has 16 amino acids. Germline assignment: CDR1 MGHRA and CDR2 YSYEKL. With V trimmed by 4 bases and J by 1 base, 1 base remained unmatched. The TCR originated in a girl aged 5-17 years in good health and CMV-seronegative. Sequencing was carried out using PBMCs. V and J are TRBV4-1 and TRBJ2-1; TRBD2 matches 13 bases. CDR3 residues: CASSPLAGGSYNEQFF. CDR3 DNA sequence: TGCGCCAGCAGCCCACTAGCGGGGGGGTCCTACAATGAGCAGTTCTTC.